These 25 T cell receptor beta chains originate from one sample sequenced in a study of technical replicates of blood from several donors. Measured with immunoSEQ multiplex PCR; TCRdb has only the in-frame clones, and not every one. This sample has about 67,000 clones, with 98% found just once. Sequenced: T cells isolated from PBMCs. The receptors derive from a human donor in good health.

V gene TRBV7-8 combines with J gene TRBJ2-1, with TRBD2 identical over 12 bases. Trimming removed 1 base from V and 2 bases from J; junction bases left unmatched: 3. This CDR3 is built from 17 residues. CDR1 is SGHVS, CDR2 FQNEAQ, per germline. CDR3 bases: TGTGCCAGCAGCTTAGGACTAGCGGGGGAGGCCTACAATGAGCAGTTCTTC. Its translation: CASSLGLAGEAYNEQFF.

The genes are TRBV30 and TRBJ1-6; no clear D. CDR3 length: 15 amino acids. Trimming left V 3 bases short and J 7 bases short, with 16 bases between. Germline V CDR1 and CDR2: GTSNPN, SVGIG (reference sequence). The CDR3 coding sequence is TGTGCCTGGAGGGGAGGGCCACAAACGAATTCACCCCTCCACTTT. The encoded protein is CAWRGGPQTNSPLHF.

This chain joins TRBV28 and TRBJ2-7; D gene unclear. CDR1 and CDR2 (germline): MDHEN, SYDVKM. There are 16 residues in the CDR3. Trimming took 2 bases from V and 1 from J, leaving 15 bases between them. CDR3 protein: CASSLKITTVSYEQYF. In nucleotides, the CDR3 is TGTGCCAGCAGTTTAAAGATAACTACGGTTTCCTACGAGCAGTACTTC.

This clone has more than one count but fewer than ten. The chain links TRBV29-1 to TRBJ1-3; possibly TRBD1 for D (5 bases). Germline CDR1 reads SQVTM; CDR2 reads ANQGSEA. V was clipped by 5 bases and J by 1 base, with 12 bases between them. The CDR3 has 14 residues. The CDR3 DNA sequence: TGCAGCGTTAGAATCTCAGGGTCTGGAAACACCATATATTTT. Protein: CSVRISGSGNTIYF. Looking up the rest from reference TRBV29-1 and TRBJ1-3 gives the full variable domain: SAVISQKPSRDICQRGTSLTIQCQVDSQVTMMFWYRQQPGQSLTLIATANQGSEATYESGFVIDKFPISRPNLTFSTLTVSNMSPEDSSIYLCSVRISGSGNTIYFGEGSWLTVV.

The V call is TRBV9, the J call TRBJ1-1; D remains ambiguous. Trimming shortened V by 4 bases and J by 1 base, and 11 bases separated the two germline ends. This CDR3 has 14 residues. Germline lookup yields CDR1 SGDLS and CDR2 YYNGEE. CDR3 loop: CASSTRHENTEAFF. CDR3 DNA: TGTGCCAGCAGCACCAGACACGAGAACACTGAAGCTTTCTTT. The full variable domain, its missing parts supplied by reference TRBV9 and TRBJ1-1, is DSGVTQTPKHLITATGQRVTLRCSPRSGDLSVYWYQQSLDQGLQFLIQYYNGEERAKGNILERFSAQQFPDLHSELNLSSLELGDSALYFCASSTRHENTEAFFGQGTRLTVV.

J is TRBJ1-2 and V is TRBV6-5; possibly TRBD1 for D (5 bases). Per germline, CDR1 MNHEY and CDR2 SVGAGI. The V and J ends lost 5 bases and 8 bases respectively, with 12 bases between them. This CDR3 region has 12 residues. The CDR3 DNA reads TGTGCCAGCAGTGGGGGAGGGAAGGGCTACACCTTC. The encoded protein is CASSGGGKGYTF.

The CDR3 protein is CASSLGGGSGSRSEQYF. The CDR3 DNA is TGTGCCAGCAGCTTGGGGGGCGGTAGCGGGAGCCGGAGTGAGCAGTACTTC. This chain links TRBV5-4 with TRBJ2-7, with 9 nucleotides matching TRBD2. The length of the CDR3 is 17 residues. Unmatched junction bases numbered 14, after V lost 0 bases and J lost 7 bases. Per germline, CDR1 SGHNT and CDR2 YYREEE (reference sequence). Drawing the rest from reference TRBV5-4 and TRBJ2-7, the complete variable domain is ETGVTQSPTHLIKTRGQQVTLRCSSQSGHNTVSWYQQALGQGPQFIFQYYREEENGRGNFPPRFSGLQFPNYSSELNVNALELDDSALYLCASSLGGGSGSRSEQYFGPGTRLTVT.

This clone came up a few times. V usage is TRBV6-5 and J usage is TRBJ1-6; D is unclear. The germline V and J ends were trimmed by 5 bases and 10 bases, with 9 bases remaining between them. Germline V CDR1 and CDR2: MNHEY, SVGAGI. This CDR3 is built from 12 residues. In DNA form, the CDR3 reads TGTGCCAGCAGTCCCCATGCGTCACCCCTCCACTTT. Protein product: CASSPHASPLHF.

This chain joins TRBV14 and TRBJ2-6, with D perhaps TRBD1 (6 bases). V lost 4 bases and J 2 bases, leaving 12 bases between the germline ends. From germline, CDR1 is SGHDN and CDR2 FVKESK. The CDR3 runs 16 residues. CDR3 bases: TGTGCCAGCAGCCGACCAAGGGGGACTGGGGCCAACGTCCTGACTTTC. It codes for CASSRPRGTGANVLTF.

This chain uses TRBV30 with TRBJ1-5; D is undetermined. This CDR3 is 14 amino acids long. V gave up 5 bases and J gave up 7 bases, with 18 bases separating them. Germline CDR1 GTSNPN, CDR2 SVGIG (reference sequence). CDR3 sequence (DNA): TGTGCCTGGGGGGAGTCCTCGGCGAGCCAGCCCCAGCATTTT. Protein product: CAWGESSASQPQHF.

The CDR3 here is CASRRTPAGGEQYF. CDR3 coding DNA: TGTGCCAGCCGAAGGACTCCCGCCGGGGGCGAGCAGTACTTC. The chain carries TRBV27 and TRBJ2-7, with D possibly being TRBD2 (6 bases). V was clipped by 8 bases and J by 6 bases, with 20 bases between them. Germline V gene lookup returns CDR1 MNHEY and CDR2 SMNVEV (reference sequence). CDR3 length: 14 amino acids.

V gene TRBV5-1 combines with J gene TRBJ1-1; a weak D match, TRBD1 (6 bases). Trimming left V 0 bases short and J 6 bases short, with 9 bases between. Germline V gene sequence: CDR1 SGHRS, CDR2 YFSETQ. The CDR3 loop spans 13 amino acids. CDR3: CASSLVGGAEAFF. Here the CDR3 DNA reads TGCGCCAGCAGCTTGGTAGGGGGAGCTGAAGCTTTCTTT.

CDR3 protein: CASIGPGGFYEQYF. The DNA for the CDR3 is TGTGCCAGCATCGGGCCAGGGGGTTTCTACGAGCAGTACTTC. V and J are TRBV2 and TRBJ2-7; 7 bases fit TRBD1. CDR3 size: 14 residues. Germline loops: CDR1 SNHLY, CDR2 FYNNEI. V dropped 7 bases and J dropped 3; count of bases not matched to a gene: 9. The variable domain in full, with the rest retrieved from reference TRBV2 and TRBJ2-7, is EPEVTQTPSHQVTQMGQEVILRCVPISNHLYFYWYRQILGQKVEFLVSFYNNEISEKSEIFDDQFSVERPDGSNFTLKIRSTKLEDSAMYFCASIGPGGFYEQYFGPGTRLTVT.

This clone occurred once. The V call is TRBV28, the J call TRBJ1-2; TRBD1 is a possible D gene (6 bases). The CDR3 runs to 16 residues. The germline V gene encodes CDR1 MDHEN and CDR2 SYDVKM. V lost 8 bases, J lost 5 bases, and 24 bases lay in between. The CDR3 coding sequence is TGTGCCAGCGATTCTCAGGGGCTCAGTAGAGGGTATGGCTACACCTTC. Protein: CASDSQGLSRGYGYTF.

J is TRBJ2-3 and V is TRBV15, with unresolved D. CDR1 and CDR2 from the germline V gene are LNHNV and YYDKDF (reference sequence). Trimming took off 5 bases at V and 5 bases at J, with 8 bases between the two ends. This CDR3 is 12 amino acids long. CDR3 DNA sequence: TGTGCCACCAGCCGCGGCCTAGATACGCAGTATTTT. Its protein is CATSRGLDTQYF. The entire variable domain, with the rest obtained from reference TRBV15 and TRBJ2-3, is as follows: DAMVIQNPRYQVTQFGKPVTLSCSQTLNHNVMYWYQQKSSQAPKLLFHYYDKDFNNEADTPDNFQSRRPNTSFCFLDIRSPGLGDTAMYLCATSRGLDTQYFGPGTRLTVL.

The chain employs TRBV29-1 and TRBJ1-2; unclear D gene. The germline V gene encodes CDR1 SQVTM and CDR2 ANQGSEA. This CDR3 is built from 12 residues. The V gene lost 1 base and the J gene lost 7 bases, with 10 bases spanning the gap. The CDR3 bases are TGCAGCGTTGAAGGGAGTTACCCTGGCTACACCTTC. Its translation: CSVEGSYPGYTF.

This sequence joins TRBV6-5 and TRBJ1-5; D call uncertain. Per the germline V gene, CDR1 is MNHEY and CDR2 is SVGAGI. The CDR3 consists of 15 residues. The V gene lost 0 bases and the J gene lost 4 bases, with 10 bases spanning the gap. The DNA of the CDR3 is TGTGCCAGCAGTTACTCGACTGCCAGTAATCAGCCCCAGCATTTT. It yields the protein CASSYSTASNQPQHF.

The chain has TRBV28 and TRBJ2-1, with no clear D. The V gene's germline CDR1 is MDHEN and CDR2 SYDVKM. Trimming removed 1 base at V and 4 bases at J, with 11 bases between. CDR3 length: 15 residues. CDR3 nucleotides: TGTGCCAGCAGTTTATCGCTTTCCAGGTACAATGAGCAGTTCTTC. Translated: CASSLSLSRYNEQFF.

The chain recombines TRBV2 with TRBJ2-1, with D perhaps TRBD2 (6 bases). V lost 6 bases to trimming and J lost 2 bases, with 14 bases between them. The germline gives CDR1 SNHLY, CDR2 FYNNEI. This CDR3 is 15 amino acids long. The CDR3 DNA reads TGTGCCAGCAGCGGCGGGACCCCCGCCTACAATGAGCAGTTCTTC. Translation gives CASSGGTPAYNEQFF.

V is TRBV7-8 and J is TRBJ2-5, with D perhaps TRBD1 (6 bases). V gave up 2 bases and J gave up 5 bases, with 18 bases separating them. CDR1 SGHVS and CDR2 FQNEAQ come from the germline V gene. CDR3 size: 16 residues. CDR3 in DNA: TGTGCCAGCAGCTTATCAGGGGCAGGGTTCTACGAGACCCAGTACTTC. Its translation: CASSLSGAGFYETQYF. Complete variable domain (other parts from reference TRBV7-8 and TRBJ2-5): GAGVSQSPRYKVAKRGQDVALRCDPISGHVSLFWYQQALGQGPEFLTYFQNEAQLDKSGLPSDRFFAERPEGSVSTLKIQRTQQEDSAVYLCASSLSGAGFYETQYFGPGTRLLVL.

CDR3 region: CASSPYEGGGAAGELFF. The DNA of the CDR3 is TGTGCCAGCAGCCCATACGAGGGCGGGGGTGCGGCCGGGGAGCTGTTTTTT. The rearrangement links TRBV7-6 to TRBJ2-2; 7 nucleotides line up with TRBD2. The CDR3 length is 17 residues. CDR1 is SGHVS, CDR2 FNYEAQ, per germline. Trimming cost V 5 bases and J 6 bases; bases outside gene matches: 15.

This clone was recorded only once. The rearrangement uses TRBV30 and TRBJ2-5, with TRBD1 as a possible D gene (6 bases). Deletions cut 3 bases from V and 1 base from J, with 18 bases between. Germline V gives CDR1 GTSNPN, CDR2 SVGIG (reference sequence). CDR3 length equals 16 residues. Here the CDR3 DNA reads TGTGCCTGGAGGGAGCGCCTTGGACAGACCCAAGAGACCCAGTACTTC. Amino acid sequence: CAWRERLGQTQETQYF. Using reference TRBV30 and TRBJ2-5 for the parts outside the CDR3, the full variable domain is SQTIHQWPATLVQPVGSPLSLECTVEGTSNPNLYWYRQAAGRGLQLLFYSVGIGQISSEVPQNLSASRPQDRQFILSSKKLLLSDSGFYLCAWRERLGQTQETQYFGPGTRLLVL.

The genes are TRBV9 and TRBJ1-6; D unclear. Trimming removed 1 base at V and 9 bases at J, with 11 bases between. The CDR3 is 14 residues long. Germline assignment: CDR1 SGDLS and CDR2 YYNGEE. CDR3 DNA sequence: TGTGCCAGCAGCGTACGACATCAGATTTCACCCCTCCACTTT. This encodes CASSVRHQISPLHF.

The chain recombines TRBV9 with TRBJ2-1; perhaps TRBD2 as D (6 bases). From germline, CDR1 is SGDLS and CDR2 YYNGEE. This CDR3 has 14 amino acids. Trimming took off 3 bases at V and 3 bases at J, with 10 bases between the two ends. CDR3 sequence: CASSGSGYYNEQFF. The CDR3 nucleotides are TGTGCCAGCAGCGGGAGCGGGTACTACAATGAGCAGTTCTTC.

A single count supports this clone. V and J are TRBV11-2 and TRBJ2-2; 8 bases align to TRBD1. CDR3 length equals 15 residues. V lost 5 bases, J lost 7 bases, and 9 bases stayed unmatched. Per germline, CDR1 SGHAT and CDR2 FQNNGV. In nucleotides, the CDR3 is TGTGCCAGCAGCCCCCAGGGGGCTTGGGGCGGGGAGCTGTTTTTT. Translating it yields CASSPQGAWGGELFF.